The clone carrying this T cell receptor (beta chain) appeared a single time. Its antigen is still unknown. TCRdb's table, derived via immunoSEQ multiplex PCR, lists solely in-frame clones and lacks some. The sample consists of under 15,000 clones, approximately 93% of them appearing once. These data are taken from a study of graft-versus-host responses after intestinal transplantation. Study in general: Each of the recipients got a multivisceral, liver-intestinal, or isolated intestinal transplant.

Regarding the study as a whole: Early post-transplant declines in HvG were associated with peak levels of circulating GvH clones. Graft-donor T cell macrochimerism in patients accompanied high graft-versus-host to host-versus-graft clonal ratios in allografts. Present in recipient marrow, GvH clones included some that appeared first in ileum or blood.

The germline V gene encodes CDR1 SGDLS and CDR2 YYNGEE. V lost 2 bases and J lost 0; bases outside the gene matches: 10. The CDR3 is made up of 19 amino acids. The source of this sequence is a human patient who received an intestinal transplant, so some T cells may come from the graft donor. V usage is TRBV9 and J usage is TRBJ2-7; 14 bases fit TRBD2. Source: PBMCs, taken 1032 days after intestinal transplantation. The CDR3 protein is CASSVGGGLAGAFSYEQYF. The CDR3 nucleotides are TGTGCCAGCAGCGTGGGGGGGGGACTAGCGGGGGCCTTCTCCTACGAGCAGTACTTC. The variable domain in full, completed from reference TRBV9 and TRBJ2-7, reads DSGVTQTPKHLITATGQRVTLRCSPRSGDLSVYWYQQSLDQGLQFLIQYYNGEERAKGNILERFSAQQFPDLHSELNLSSLELGDSALYFCASSVGGGLAGAFSYEQYFGPGTRLTVT.